The following is a T cell receptor beta chain sequence with its context. Its antigen is not yet known. Nothing much larger sits one base from this clone, and base qualities are not available. This sample is part of a study of T cells in localized non-small cell lung cancer (dated by TCRdb to 2018 to 2021). About the study as a whole: Comparing tumors with uninvolved tumor-adjacent lungs, the study looked at the T cell repertoires of 236 patients with early-stage NSCLC. The cohort consisted of roughly 240 treatment-naive NSCLC patients whose localized lung tumors had been resected. The mean age of the NSCLC patients was roughly 70 years, with 120 to 150 men and 95 to 110 women. Overall study results and their limits: The highest T cell clonality was observed in uninvolved tumor-adjacent lung, where clonality exceeded that of tumor, suggesting that antigenic responses were more focused in uninvolved tumor-adjacent lung. Because the study design was exploratory, TCR variables were selected using unadjusted p-values without false-discovery rate correction. Because multi-region tumor sequencing was not performed, intratumor heterogeneity could not be ruled out. Higher T cell density in blood was associated with longer overall survival, whereas higher clonality in adjacent lung was associated with shorter survival. Of the top 100 tumor clones, a median of roughly 57 were detected in paired uninvolved adjacent lung; about 28 were also among that lung's top 100.

TCR beta CDR3 regions were sequenced from DNA using the immunoSEQ Assay. The authors processed their data as follows. T cell density was computed as TCR beta template counts normalized to usable DNA estimated by amplifying housekeeping genes. The preseqR package was used to estimate richness by extrapolating to 400,000 templates for PBMC samples and to 120,000 templates for tissue samples. Clonality was calculated as one minus Pielou's evenness. To identify tissue-enriched TCRs, differential abundance testing was run on productive amino-acid clonotypes with a minimum total count of 5 and an alpha of 0.1. The Jaccard Index and the Morisita Overlap Index were used to measure repertoire overlap between compartments. GLIPH grouped TCR beta CDR3s together with public tetramer-defined viral CDR3s, and a viral motif had to include at least three viral sequences and show V-gene enrichment. Here the immuneACCESS table is served through TCRdb, limited to in-frame sequences with V and J called. Missing clones are a known gap in these copies; in checked studies unresolved V genes cover under half, and the rest lacks a known reason. That table furnishes V, J and clone size, whereas the DNA furnished D and trimming. Here the sample has around 24,000 clones; about 80% occur a single time. In total, the top ten clones hold roughly 4.8% of the sample.

At diagnosis, peripheral blood, uninvolved tumor-adjacent lung and tumor were collected and were preserved as a mix of fresh-frozen and FFPE material. For TCR repertoire profiling, the blood samples were analyzed as peripheral blood mononuclear cells. This material consisted of PBMCs, taken before any cancer treatment. The sequence derives from a man aged 35-75 years with stage II lung adenocarcinoma.

The CDR3 region reads CASSHLRETQYF. The DNA reads as follows: TGTGCCAGCAGCCACTTGCGGGAGACCCAGTACTTC. In this chain, TRBV7-6 is recombined with TRBJ2-5, with the D gene uncertain. The CDR3 has 12 amino acids, counting the end cysteine and phenylalanine. Kept here is only the CDR3 DNA, which spans 36 bases and is read in frame from base 1. The V and J ends are trimmed by 5 bases and 5 bases, leaving 9 bases between them. The germline V gene supplies CDR1 SGHVS and CDR2 FNYEAQ.